The 8 T cell receptor beta chains below come from one sample, sequenced in a study of vaccination effects on CD4 cells after COVID-19. Their antigens remain unidentified. Under the ViraFEST assay, PBMC were stimulated with viral peptide pools so that antigen-specific CD4+ T cells expanded. Sequencing was performed afterwards. Upon completion of more than eight days in culture, CD4+ T cells were isolated. It was two doses of either the BNT162b2 or mRNA-1273 vaccine that participants received. Sequencing used immunoSEQ multiplex PCR; TCRdb keeps in-frame clones, though not all of them. Here the sample spans 64,000 or so clones, roughly 80% being singletons. Material: CD4+ T cells from PBMCs cultured with HCoV-OC43 spike peptides, obtained after COVID-19 vaccination. The subset here: HCoV-OC43 spike overlapping peptide pool stimulation. The receptors stem from a human donor who received a COVID-19 vaccine.

The V call is TRBV19, the J call TRBJ2-7; D gene ambiguous. Trimming stripped 5 bases from V and 1 base from J, with 9 bases between. The CDR3 has 13 residues. Germline CDR1 LNHDA, CDR2 SQIVND (reference sequence). The DNA for the CDR3 is TGTGCCAGTAGTGCCTGGGGTTCCTACGAGCAGTACGTC. Translation gives CASSAWGSYEQYV.

The V call is TRBV5-4, the J call TRBJ1-2; D is undetermined. V was pared by 0 bases and J by 4 bases, with 13 bases between. The CDR3 spans 15 residues. The germline CDR1 and CDR2 sequences are SGHNT and YYREEE (reference sequence). The CDR3, as DNA: TGTGCCAGCAGCTTGGACCCGGGATCAAGCTATGGCTACACCTTC. Translating it yields CASSLDPGSSYGYTF.

This chain joins TRBV18 and TRBJ2-7; the match to TRBD1 covers 11 bases. Trimming took 2 bases from V and 6 from J; bases not matched to a gene: 6. This CDR3 is built from 15 residues. CDR1 is KGHSH and CDR2 is LQKENI in the germline V gene. The CDR3, as DNA: TGTGCCAGCTCACCAGTGGACAGGGGGCTGGGCGAGCAGTACGTC. Translated, it gives CASSPVDRGLGEQYV.

The chain recombines TRBV2 with TRBJ1-2, with 8 bases fitting TRBD1. This CDR3 spans 14 amino acids. Germline V gene data show CDR1 as SNHLY and CDR2 as FYNNEI. Trimming took 5 bases from V and 8 from J; bases not matched to a gene: 10. Here the CDR3 reads CASSPQTGVEGYTF. CDR3 DNA sequence: TGTGCCAGCAGTCCTCAGACAGGGGTTGAAGGCTACACCTTC.

J is TRBJ1-5 and V is TRBV21-1; the table's TRBD1 call for D was not verified on the DNA. TRBV21-1 is a known pseudogene. There are 14 residues in the CDR3. The CDR3 DNA reads TGTGCCAGCAGCCCCCGACAGTACAATCAGCCCCAGCATTTT. This gives the protein CASSPRQYNQPQHF.

This clone has just a few counts. V and J are TRBV5-6 and TRBJ2-1, with 10 positions matching TRBD2. Trimming took 1 base from V and 6 from J; bases not matched to a gene: 16. The CDR3 runs 19 residues. Germline values: CDR1 SGHDT, CDR2 YYEEEE. The CDR3 DNA follows: TGTGCCAGCAGCTTGTGGCAGGGGTTTTTAGCGGGGGGTCTCAATGAGCAGTTCTTC. It encodes CASSLWQGFLAGGLNEQFF.

The chain is built from TRBV6-6 and TRBJ1-6, with a tentative D call TRBD1 (5 bases). CDR3 length equals 15 residues. The ends were cut back, 6 bases at V and 4 bases at J, with 13 bases in the middle. The V gene's germline CDR1 is MNHNY and CDR2 SVGAGI (reference sequence). The DNA for the CDR3 is TGTGCCAGCAGCTCCGGGGCCCGATATAATTCACCCCTCCACTTT. This codes for CASSSGARYNSPLHF.

This chain connects TRBV13 to TRBJ1-1; D may be TRBD1 (5 bases). This CDR3 spans 15 amino acids. V dropped 5 bases and J dropped 8 bases, with 21 bases sitting between them. Germline CDR1 and CDR2: PRHDT and FYEKMQ (reference sequence). The CDR3 nucleotides are TGTGCCAGCAGCCTCCGGACGGACCGAACAGGCGAAGCTTTCTTT. This codes for CASSLRTDRTGEAFF. Together with reference TRBV13 and TRBJ1-1, the CDR3 gives the full variable domain: AAGVIQSPRHLIKEKRETATLKCYPIPRHDTVYWYQQGPGQDPQFLISFYEKMQSDKGSIPDRFSAQQFSDYHSELNMSSLELGDSALYFCASSLRTDRTGEAFFGQGTRLTVV.